The 9 T cell receptor beta chains below all came from one sample that was sequenced in a study of Ad26.COV2.S vaccination and SARS-CoV-2 variants. The assay was immunoSEQ multiplex PCR, and TCRdb's table has in-frame clones only and misses some. The table includes more than 300,000 clones, roughly 86% detected once. As to treatment: 15 to 20 received Ad26.COV2.S at low or high dose, single or two shots; about five received placebo; per-sample allocation not given. The study sampled participants on day 63 after the first vaccine or placebo injection. The sequencing used peripheral blood, collected in a trial of Ad26.COV2.S vaccine versus placebo. The receptor set was obtained from a person aged 18-65 years who received the Ad26.COV2.S COVID-19 vaccine or a placebo.

The table lists this clone with a count of one. J is TRBJ2-5 and V is TRBV5-1; D is uncertain. The CDR3 has 11 residues. V shed 3 bases and J shed 3 bases, with 3 bases lying between them. Per the germline V gene, CDR1 is SGHRS and CDR2 is YFSETQ. CDR3 protein: CASSWEETQYF. CDR3 DNA: TGCGCCAGCAGCTGGGAAGAGACCCAGTACTTC.

The chain links TRBV5-4 to TRBJ1-2; D is perhaps TRBD1 (5 bases). CDR1 is SGHNT, CDR2 YYREEE, per germline (reference sequence). CDR3 length equals 17 residues. Trimming removed 4 bases from V and 0 bases from J, with 19 bases in between. CDR3 sequence (DNA): TGTGCCAGCAGCCACCCCGGGGCAGACCTATCTAACTATGGCTACACCTTC. It encodes CASSHPGADLSNYGYTF.

This clone was counted only a few times. V is TRBV20-1 and J is TRBJ2-3; D remains ambiguous. This CDR3 has 12 amino acids. Trimming pared 3 bases from V and 2 bases from J, leaving 6 bases between. CDR1 and CDR2 (germline): DFQATT, SNEGSKA (reference sequence). The CDR3 nucleotides read TGCAGTGCTAGTAGGGACACAGATACGCAGTATTTT. This sequence encodes CSASRDTDTQYF.

This clone was counted between two and nine times. The chain carries TRBV2 and TRBJ2-7; no reliable D call. The CDR3 totals 14 residues. Germline CDR1 is SNHLY and CDR2 is FYNNEI. V was shortened by 8 bases and J by 5 bases, with 19 bases between the two germline ends. For the CDR3, the DNA is TGTGCCAGCCACGCGGATCAATCAGCCAACGAGCAGTACTTC. Protein: CASHADQSANEQYF.

This chain connects TRBV18 to TRBJ1-1; the D is unclear. The CDR3 runs 15 residues. Trimming cost V 2 bases and J 1 base, with 11 bases left between them. Germline V CDR1 and CDR2: KGHSH, LQKENI. The CDR3 protein is CASSPFSQANTEAFF. Here the CDR3 DNA reads TGTGCCAGCTCACCATTCTCGCAGGCGAACACTGAAGCTTTCTTT.

The J gene is TRBJ1-1, the V gene TRBV27; unclear D gene. The CDR3 is made up of 14 amino acids. Trimming left V 6 bases short and J 1 base short, with 12 bases between. Looked up from germline, CDR1 is MNHEY and CDR2 is SMNVEV (reference sequence). The CDR3 is CASSFGVGNTEAFF. The CDR3 bases are TGTGCCAGCAGCTTCGGGGTGGGGAACACTGAAGCTTTCTTT.

J is TRBJ2-5 and V is TRBV18, with 9 bases matching TRBD2. Trimming took 3 bases from V and 5 from J; bases not matched to a gene: 10. The germline V gene encodes CDR1 KGHSH and CDR2 LQKENI. This CDR3 has 16 amino acids. CDR3 sequence reads: CASSPSVRGGRETQYF. The DNA for the CDR3 is TGTGCCAGCTCACCCTCCGTGCGGGGGGGACGGGAGACCCAGTACTTC.

The gene calls are TRBV19 and TRBJ1-1; 9 bases agree with TRBD1. The CDR3 contains 15 residues. V lost 4 bases to trimming and J lost 5 bases; unmatched junction nucleotides: 8. The germline V gene encodes CDR1 LNHDA and CDR2 SQIVND (reference sequence). The CDR3 reads CASSTESTGGTEAFF. The CDR3, as DNA: TGTGCCAGTAGTACAGAATCGACAGGGGGGACTGAAGCTTTCTTT. The variable domain in full, completed from reference TRBV19 and TRBJ1-1, reads DGGITQSPKYLFRKEGQNVTLSCEQNLNHDAMYWYRQDPGQGLRLIYYSQIVNDFQKGDIAEGYSVSREKKESFPLTVTSAQKNPTAFYLCASSTESTGGTEAFFGQGTRLTVV.

This clone was observed a single time. This chain links TRBV19 with TRBJ2-5; the D gene is possibly TRBD2 (6 bases). The germline V gene encodes CDR1 LNHDA and CDR2 SQIVND (reference sequence). The CDR3 consists of 14 residues. The V end was cut by 6 bases, the J end by 5 bases, with 16 bases between. The CDR3 spells CASSDGSGWETQYF. The CDR3 nucleotides read TGTGCCAGTAGCGACGGGAGCGGTTGGGAGACCCAGTACTTC. Full variable domain (rest looked up from reference TRBV19 and TRBJ2-5): DGGITQSPKYLFRKEGQNVTLSCEQNLNHDAMYWYRQDPGQGLRLIYYSQIVNDFQKGDIAEGYSVSREKKESFPLTVTSAQKNPTAFYLCASSDGSGWETQYFGPGTRLLVL.